These 7 T cell receptor beta chains were all obtained from the same sample, sequenced in a study of memory CD4+ T cells and cytomegalovirus serostatus. Sequencing was performed with immunoSEQ multiplex PCR; in TCRdb, only in-frame clones are kept and a portion is missing. The table includes some 50,000 clones, roughly four fifths detected once. The sort gate was single viable CD3+CD4+CD8-CD45RO+ cells for memory CD4+ T cells. Source material: memory CD4+ T cells from blood. Every receptor here comes from an adult in good health and CMV-seronegative.

The rearrangement joins TRBV4-3 to TRBJ2-1; 10 bases align to TRBD2. The V and J ends lost 3 bases and 10 bases, in that order; junction bases with no gene match: 15. CDR1 and CDR2 from the germline V gene are LGHNA and YSLEER. The CDR3 extends over 17 amino acids. The CDR3 is CASSQELAGSRGWEQFF. The CDR3 nucleotides read TGCGCCAGCAGCCAGGAACTAGCGGGATCCCGAGGATGGGAGCAGTTCTTC.

The table lists this clone with a count of one. The DNA of the CDR3 is TGTGCCACCGCCGCCAGGGTAATCTTTTCCAGCTATGGCTACACCTTC. It codes for CATAARVIFSSYGYTF. The J gene is TRBJ1-2, the V gene TRBV7-2; the D gene is possibly TRBD1 (5 bases). V lost 10 bases and J lost 4, with 25 bases in between. Germline CDR1 reads SGHTA; CDR2 reads FQGNSA. The length of the CDR3 is 16 residues.

The rearrangement links TRBV21-1 to TRBJ1-1. TRBV21-1 is termed a pseudogene. The CDR3 runs to 15 residues. CDR3 nucleotide sequence: TGTGCCAGCAGCAAAGACAGCGGAGGGGACACTGAAGCTTTCTTT. It is translated as CASSKDSGGDTEAFF.

This chain's CDR3 is CASSLAGPASLKQEYF. CDR3 coding DNA: TGTGCCAGCAGCTTGGCCGGGCCAGCCTCTCTGAAGCAGGAGTACTTC. The chain recombines TRBV5-6 with TRBJ2-7; D is unclear. This CDR3 region has 16 residues. V lost 0 bases, J lost 11 bases, and 24 bases lay in between. The germline CDR1 and CDR2 sequences are SGHDT and YYEEEE.

The J gene is TRBJ1-2, the V gene TRBV2; perhaps TRBD1 as D (5 bases). CDR3 size: 14 residues. The V and J ends lost 4 bases and 7 bases respectively, with 16 bases between them. Germline CDR1 SNHLY, CDR2 FYNNEI. The CDR3 here is CASSGRERGFGYTF. The CDR3 bases are TGTGCCAGCAGTGGTCGGGAGAGGGGTTTTGGCTACACCTTC.

V and J are TRBV7-2 and TRBJ1-5; D gene ambiguous. The CDR3 is 14 residues long. Trimming shortened V by 2 bases and J by 5 bases, and 10 bases separated the two germline ends. In germline, CDR1 is SGHTA, CDR2 FQGNSA. CDR3 DNA sequence: TGTGCCAGCAGCTTAAAGCCGATGGATCAGCCCCAGCATTTT. Its translation is CASSLKPMDQPQHF.

The chain joins TRBV19 to TRBJ1-2; weak D call: TRBD1 (6 bases). V lost 5 bases to trimming and J lost 7 bases, with 17 bases between them. The CDR3 has 14 amino acids. CDR1 and CDR2 (germline): LNHDA, SQIVND (reference sequence). For the CDR3, the DNA is TGTGCCAGTAGTGGGCTTCGGGGGCGAAGTGGCTACACCTTC. Translating gives CASSGLRGRSGYTF.